This TCR beta chain originates from a study of blood T cell repertoires in COVID-19 (dated by TCRdb to about 2020). For the wider study: The collaborator samples originated in the United States, Italy and Spain and spanned the acute and convalescent phases of COVID-19. Sample metadata almost always included a de-identified subject ID, COVID-19 status, age in years and sex. Samples came from the ongoing ImmuneRACE study (first 160 participants) plus 1,254 subjects from 6 global collaborators. The dataset comprised deeply sampled blood TCRbeta repertoires from subjects exposed to, actively infected with, or recovered from COVID-19. A freely available public database, intended as a resource for researchers studying the immune response to SARS-CoV-2, is where the repertoires were released. Where available, HLA class I and class II types were taken from metadata supplied by the sample provider and were not determined by assay-based typing. The material from the prospective study consisted of cDNA or gDNA derived from T cells, B-cell-depleted T cells, or PBMCs. On the study overall, not on this receptor specifically: The quantity of clinical and demographic metadata differed by source and by participant and was supplied without curation.

Collaborating institutions collected whole blood in K2EDTA tubes following their own protocols. For TCRbeta analysis, collaborator samples were shipped as frozen whole blood, as isolated PBMCs, or as DNA extracted from either sample type. A word on this clone: Its recognized antigen is unknown. The input lacks base qualities; no much larger clone sits a single base away.

From V the trimming removes 5 bases and from J it removes 0 bases, while the gene matches leave 4 bases of the junction unaccounted for. From the germline V gene (reference sequence), CDR1 is LNHNV and CDR2 is YYDKDF. The CDR3 covers 15 residues, taking in both the cysteine and the phenylalanine. Just the 45-base CDR3 DNA is kept, in frame starting at base 1. TCRbeta CDR3 regions were amplified from genomic DNA by means of the immunoSEQ Assay, a bias-controlled multiplex PCR. In the authors' own workflow: Within the assay, amplification of reference gene primers was used to estimate how many nucleated cells each sample contained. Sequence reads were collapsed and filtered to measure the absolute abundance of every unique TCRbeta CDR3 rearrangement. Productive Simpson clonality was computed per sample as the square root of Simpson's diversity index over productive rearrangements. TCRdb took this table from immuneACCESS and kept in-frame rearrangements with V and J called. Such tables lack part of the clones; where checked against another copy, unresolved V genes explain under half of the gap, and the rest is unexplained. D and trimming were read from the DNA, whereas the V and J calls and clone size are those reported in that table. Counted in this sample were 65,000 to 90,000 clones; approximately 78% of them appeared once. 8.5% to 12% of the sample is taken by the ten largest.

The clonotype comes from a man in his fifties or sixties with acute or convalescent COVID-19. The chain is made from TRBV15 and TRBJ2-7; TRBD1 lines up with 10 middle nucleotides. The specimen was peripheral blood. The CDR3 reads CATSGGQGSSYEQYF. The DNA sequence reads TGTGCCACCAGCGGGGGACAGGGGAGCTCCTACGAGCAGTACTTC.